This record concerns one T cell receptor (beta chain) sequence. The target antigen is unknown. This entry comes from a study of T cells in Graves' hyperthyroidism and ophthalmopathy. General study findings and limits: Appearing also in blood were most of the thyroid clonotypes expanded above 0.001.

Researchers took RNA transcripts and amplified the TCR beta CDR3 regions from them. Initially, a first-round RT-PCR of the TCR CDR3 employed the HTBI primer set. One entry per CDR3 protein, called by TCRdb with MiXCR from the multiplex PCR reads. The table includes hundreds of thousands of distinct CDR3 sequences, roughly 20% detected once. PBMCs were collected from an approximately 9.2 ml volume of fresh peripheral blood. The origin of this receptor is a man aged 25-45 years with Graves' ophthalmopathy. The sample was blood.

This CDR3 reads CASTTGLRGEQFF. The DNA for the CDR3 is TGTGCCAGCACGACAGGGTTAAGAGGCGAGCAGTTCTTC. The chain uses TRBV28 and TRBJ2-1; 7 bases align to TRBD1. V shed 7 bases and J 10 bases; nucleotides not matched to a gene: 10. The CDR3 extends over 13 amino acids. The germline gives CDR1 MDHEN, CDR2 SYDVKM.